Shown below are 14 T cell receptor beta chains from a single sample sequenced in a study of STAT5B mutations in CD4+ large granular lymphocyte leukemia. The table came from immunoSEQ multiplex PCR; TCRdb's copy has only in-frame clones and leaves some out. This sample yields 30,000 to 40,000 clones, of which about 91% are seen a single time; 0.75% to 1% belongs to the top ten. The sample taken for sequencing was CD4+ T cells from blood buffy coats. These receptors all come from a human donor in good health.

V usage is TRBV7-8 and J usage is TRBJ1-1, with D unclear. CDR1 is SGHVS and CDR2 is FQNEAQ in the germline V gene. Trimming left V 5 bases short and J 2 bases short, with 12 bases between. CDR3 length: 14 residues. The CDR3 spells CASSGKGINTEAFF. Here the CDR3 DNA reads TGTGCCAGCAGCGGCAAGGGAATCAACACTGAAGCTTTCTTT. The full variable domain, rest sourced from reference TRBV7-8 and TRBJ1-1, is GAGVSQSPRYKVAKRGQDVALRCDPISGHVSLFWYQQALGQGPEFLTYFQNEAQLDKSGLPSDRFFAERPEGSVSTLKIQRTQQEDSAVYLCASSGKGINTEAFFGQGTRLTVV.

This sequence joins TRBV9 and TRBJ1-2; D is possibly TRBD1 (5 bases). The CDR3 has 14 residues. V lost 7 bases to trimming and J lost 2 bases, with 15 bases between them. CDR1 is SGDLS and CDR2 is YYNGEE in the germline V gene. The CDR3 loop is CASAPGTENYGYTF. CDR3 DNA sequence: TGTGCCAGCGCACCCGGGACGGAAAACTATGGCTACACCTTC.

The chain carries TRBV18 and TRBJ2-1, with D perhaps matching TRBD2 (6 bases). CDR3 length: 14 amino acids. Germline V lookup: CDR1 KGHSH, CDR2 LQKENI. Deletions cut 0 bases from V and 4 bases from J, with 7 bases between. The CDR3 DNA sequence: TGTGCCAGCTCACCACCGGAGGGGTACAATGAGCAGTTCTTC. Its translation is CASSPPEGYNEQFF. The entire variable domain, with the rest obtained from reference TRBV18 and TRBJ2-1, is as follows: NAGVMQNPRHLVRRRGQEARLRCSPMKGHSHVYWYRQLPEEGLKFMVYLQKENIIDESGMPKERFSAEFPKEGPSILRIQQVVRGDSAAYFCASSPPEGYNEQFFGPGTRLTVL.

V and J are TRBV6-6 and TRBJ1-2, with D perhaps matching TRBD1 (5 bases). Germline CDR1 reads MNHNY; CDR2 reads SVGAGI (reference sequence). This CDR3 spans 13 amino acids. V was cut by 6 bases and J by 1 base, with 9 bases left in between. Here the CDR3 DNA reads TGTGCCAGCAGGGTGACAGATAACTATGGCTACACCTTC. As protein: CASRVTDNYGYTF.

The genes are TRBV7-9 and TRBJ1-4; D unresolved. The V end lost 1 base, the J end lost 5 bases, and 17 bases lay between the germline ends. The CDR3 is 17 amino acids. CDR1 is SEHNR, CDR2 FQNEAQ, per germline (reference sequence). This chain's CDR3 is CASSLGVGPIGNEKLFF. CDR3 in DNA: TGTGCCAGCAGCTTAGGGGTCGGACCGATTGGGAATGAAAAACTGTTTTTT.

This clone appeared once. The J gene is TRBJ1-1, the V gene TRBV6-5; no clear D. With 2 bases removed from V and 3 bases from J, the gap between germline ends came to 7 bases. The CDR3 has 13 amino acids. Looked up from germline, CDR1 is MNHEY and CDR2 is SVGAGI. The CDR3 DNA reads TGTGCCAGCAGTTACGCTCGGGACACTGAAGCTTTCTTT. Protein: CASSYARDTEAFF.

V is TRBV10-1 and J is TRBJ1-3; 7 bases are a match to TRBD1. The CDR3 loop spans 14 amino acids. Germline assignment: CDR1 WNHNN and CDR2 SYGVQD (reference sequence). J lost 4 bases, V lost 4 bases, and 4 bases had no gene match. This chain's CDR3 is CASSGQGYGNTIYF. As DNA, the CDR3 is TGCGCCAGCAGTGGACAGGGATACGGAAACACCATATATTTT.

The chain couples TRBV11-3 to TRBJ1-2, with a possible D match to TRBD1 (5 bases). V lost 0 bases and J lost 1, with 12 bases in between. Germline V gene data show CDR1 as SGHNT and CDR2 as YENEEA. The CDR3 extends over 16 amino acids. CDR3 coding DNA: TGTGCCAGCAGCTTAGAGGGTCGGGGCAGTAACTATGGCTACACCTTC. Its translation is CASSLEGRGSNYGYTF.

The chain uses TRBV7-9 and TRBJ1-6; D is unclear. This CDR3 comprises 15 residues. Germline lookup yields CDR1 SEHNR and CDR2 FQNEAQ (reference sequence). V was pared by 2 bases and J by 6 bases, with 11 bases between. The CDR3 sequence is CASSLRDSGNSPLHF. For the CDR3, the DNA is TGTGCCAGCAGCTTAAGGGATTCCGGTAATTCACCCCTCCACTTT.

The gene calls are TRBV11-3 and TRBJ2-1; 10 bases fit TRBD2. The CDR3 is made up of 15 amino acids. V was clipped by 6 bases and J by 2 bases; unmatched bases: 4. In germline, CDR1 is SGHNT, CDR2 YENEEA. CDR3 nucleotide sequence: TGTGCCAGCAGTCTCGGACTAGCGGCCTACAATGAGCAGTTCTTC. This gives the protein CASSLGLAAYNEQFF.

CDR3 nucleotide sequence: TGCGCCAGCAGCCAAGATGGTAGGGGAGGCTATGGCTACACCTTC. It translates to CASSQDGRGGYGYTF. The chain uses TRBV4-3 and TRBJ1-2; perhaps TRBD1 as D (5 bases). The germline gives CDR1 LGHNA, CDR2 YSLEER. The CDR3 contains 15 residues. The V end lost 0 bases, the J end lost 4 bases, and 12 bases lay between the germline ends.

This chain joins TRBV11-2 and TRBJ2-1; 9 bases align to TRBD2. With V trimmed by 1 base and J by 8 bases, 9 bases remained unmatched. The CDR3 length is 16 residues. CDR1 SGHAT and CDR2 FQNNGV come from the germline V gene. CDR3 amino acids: CASSLVGGRAVYEQFF. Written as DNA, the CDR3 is TGTGCCAGCAGCTTAGTTGGCGGGAGGGCCGTGTATGAGCAGTTCTTC.

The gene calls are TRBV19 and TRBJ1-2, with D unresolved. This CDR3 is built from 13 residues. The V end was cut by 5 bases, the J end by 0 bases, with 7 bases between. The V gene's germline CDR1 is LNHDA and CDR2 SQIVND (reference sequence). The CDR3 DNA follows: TGTGCCAGTAGTCCCCAGACTAACTATGGCTACACCTTC. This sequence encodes CASSPQTNYGYTF.

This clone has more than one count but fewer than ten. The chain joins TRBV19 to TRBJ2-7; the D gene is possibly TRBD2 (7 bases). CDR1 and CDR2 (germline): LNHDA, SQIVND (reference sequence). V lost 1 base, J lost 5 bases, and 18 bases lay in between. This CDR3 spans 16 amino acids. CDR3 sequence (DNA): TGTGCCAGTAGTATAGGAGGAGGGGGGACTATCCACGAGCAGTACTTC. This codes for CASSIGGGGTIHEQYF.